This T cell receptor (beta chain) was captured by sequencing in a study of early T cells in non-severe SARS-CoV-2 infection. As for the study in general: It was bulk RNA from unsorted whole blood that was sequenced, and the chains were unpaired.

Individual cDNA molecules carried attached unique molecular identifiers. TCRdb analysed the 5' RACE reads with MiXCR anew, one entry per CDR3 protein. This sample has 70,000 or so distinct CDR3 sequences, with around 13% found just once. CDR1 SGHAT and CDR2 FQNNGV come from the germline V gene. The CDR3 has 16 residues. V shed 5 bases and J shed 0 bases, with 11 bases lying between them. This clonotype was observed many times. The sequenced sample was whole blood. The chain employs TRBV11-2 and TRBJ1-6; D is perhaps TRBD1 (6 bases). This TCR derives from an adult who was a healthcare worker with PCR-confirmed SARS-CoV-2 infection or an uninfected control (not recorded which). The CDR3 DNA follows: TGTGCCAGCAGCGGACAGCCGAGCTCCTATAATTCACCCCTCCACTTT. Encoded protein: CASSGQPSSYNSPLHF.